The clone carrying this T cell receptor (beta chain) was seen a few times. Its target is unknown. TCRdb redid the calling of the reads with MiXCR, one entry per CDR3 protein. This table holds some 70,000 distinct CDR3 sequences, roughly 20% found once. The V end lost 0 bases, the J end lost 6 bases, and 13 bases lay between the germline ends. The CDR3 totals 15 residues. CDR1 and CDR2 from the germline V gene are MNHNY and SVGAGI (reference sequence). This sample stems from a study of T cell repertoires in cytomegalovirus infection. The material sequenced was PBMCs, sequenced either directly or after in vitro stimulation (not recorded which). V and J are TRBV6-6 and TRBJ2-3; no clear D. This TCR came from a human donor in good health (CMV status not recorded). Some clones in this sample may be carry-over from other donors' samples. The CDR3 loop is CASSYSIQLEDTQYF. The CDR3 DNA reads as TGTGCCAGCAGTTACTCGATTCAGCTCGAGGATACGCAGTATTTT.